This passage covers 25 T cell receptor beta chains from one sample sequenced in a study of CD8 T cells in Susac syndrome. Reverse transcription used roughly 0.45 to 1 ug RNA and random hexamers. MiXCR, applied by TCRdb to the immunoSEQ multiplex PCR reads, yields one record per CDR3 protein. Of hundreds of thousands of distinct CDR3 sequences in the sample, more than 70% are singletons; the top ten hold more than 0.09%. Material for sequencing was CD8+ T cells from PBMCs. These TCRs come from a human donor with multiple sclerosis.

The genes are TRBV27 and TRBJ2-7, with D possibly TRBD1 on 5 matching bases. V was clipped by 4 bases and J by 2 bases, with 18 bases between them. There are 16 residues in the CDR3. The V gene's germline CDR1 is MNHEY and CDR2 SMNVEV (reference sequence). CDR3 sequence: CASSSPGIHTTYEQYF. The CDR3 DNA follows: TGTGCCAGCAGTTCGCCAGGGATACACACTACCTACGAGCAGTACTTC.

J is TRBJ2-7 and V is TRBV30, with a possible D match to TRBD1 (5 bases). Germline V CDR1 and CDR2: GTSNPN, SVGIG (reference sequence). The CDR3 consists of 14 residues. V gave up 3 bases and J gave up 5 bases, with 17 bases separating them. Here the CDR3 reads CAWSRKGFFHEQYF. Here the CDR3 DNA reads TGTGCCTGGAGCAGAAAGGGGTTTTTCCACGAGCAGTACTTC.

The V and J genes are TRBV5-5 and TRBJ1-2; TRBD1 might be the D (5 bases). The CDR3 spans 15 residues. Germline-derived CDR1 and CDR2 are SGHKS and YYEKEE (reference sequence). Trimming took 3 bases from V and 5 from J, leaving 17 bases between them. The CDR3 is CASSSRQTSLYGYTF. The CDR3 DNA reads as TGTGCCAGCAGCTCCCGACAGACGTCCCTGTATGGCTACACCTTC. Variable domain in full (rest from reference TRBV5-5 and TRBJ1-2): DAGVTQSPTHLIKTRGQQVTLRCSPISGHKSVSWYQQVLGQGPQFIFQYYEKEERGRGNFPDRFSARQFPNYSSELNVNALLLGDSALYLCASSSRQTSLYGYTFGSGTRLTVV.

Note on this clonotype: One end of the junction is discordant with germline, which a read error may explain. The chain recombines TRBV4-1 with TRBJ2-1; D call uncertain. CDR3 length: 12 amino acids. Looked up from germline, CDR1 is MGHRA and CDR2 is YSYEKL. The DNA for the CDR3 is TGCGCCAACAGCCAAGATTTGCCAGGGCAGTTCTTC. Its protein product is CANSQDLPGQFF.

The V gene is TRBV9, the J gene TRBJ2-5; TRBD2 agrees at 8 bases. CDR3 length: 15 amino acids. V shed 0 bases, J shed 5 bases, and the junction held 6 bases outside the gene matches. CDR1 and CDR2 (germline): SGDLS, YYNGEE. The CDR3 DNA reads TGTGCCAGCAGCGTAGTAACGGGAGGGCCTGAGACCCAGTACTTC. This gives the protein CASSVVTGGPETQYF.

This chain joins TRBV12-3 or TRBV12-4 and TRBJ2-7, with TRBD2 matching over 9 bases. V was pared by 5 bases and J by 3 bases, with 11 bases of the junction left unmatched. The CDR3 length is 16 residues. The DNA of the CDR3 is TGTGCCAGCAGTCCCTTCGGTCAGCGGGGGGACTACGAGCAGTACTTC. Residues: CASSPFGQRGDYEQYF.

The chain has TRBV20-1 and TRBJ2-2; D is perhaps TRBD2 (6 bases). In germline, CDR1 is DFQATT, CDR2 SNEGSKA (reference sequence). The CDR3 has 13 residues. Trimming cost V 4 bases and J 7 bases, with 13 bases left between them. The chain's CDR3 is CSATPLASGELFF. CDR3 DNA: TGCAGTGCTACGCCCCTAGCGAGCGGGGAGCTGTTTTTT.

V is TRBV2 and J is TRBJ2-7; 11 bases are shared with TRBD1. The CDR3 is 15 residues long. The germline V gene encodes CDR1 SNHLY and CDR2 FYNNEI. V trimming: 8 bases; J trimming: 5 bases; junction bases outside the gene matches: 11. The CDR3 DNA is TGTGCCAGCCACCTTCCGGGACAGGGGGTCCACGAGCAGTACTTC. Translated, it gives CASHLPGQGVHEQYF.

A few counts support this clonotype. V and J are TRBV27 and TRBJ2-6; D not certain. Per the germline V gene, CDR1 is MNHEY and CDR2 is SMNVEV (reference sequence). This CDR3 contains 15 residues. V lost 3 bases and J lost 1, with 7 bases in between. The CDR3 DNA follows: TGTGCCAGCAGTTTGGTAGGGTCTGGGGCCAACGTCCTGACTTTC. This translates into CASSLVGSGANVLTF.

This sequence joins TRBV7-8 and TRBJ2-1, with D possibly matching TRBD2 (7 bases). The CDR3 runs 16 residues. The germline gives CDR1 SGHVS, CDR2 FQNEAQ. Trimming took 5 bases from V and 0 from J, leaving 14 bases between them. CDR3 residues: CASSIEGGASYNEQFF. The CDR3 DNA reads TGTGCCAGCAGCATAGAAGGGGGGGCCTCCTACAATGAGCAGTTCTTC.

The chain has TRBV27 and TRBJ1-5; TRBD1 matches at 8 bases. This CDR3 is 15 amino acids long. In germline, CDR1 is MNHEY, CDR2 SMNVEV (reference sequence). The junction had 8 bases not matched to a gene; V was cut back by 3 bases and J by 7 bases. CDR3 protein: CASSFVQGASQPQHF. The CDR3 DNA follows: TGTGCCAGCAGTTTCGTGCAGGGGGCAAGCCAGCCCCAGCATTTT.

CDR3 in amino acids: CSARDPEERSPLHF. For the CDR3, the DNA is TGCAGTGCTAGAGATCCCGAGGAGAGGTCACCCCTCCACTTT. The V call is TRBV20-1, the J call TRBJ1-6; D unclear. Between the trimmed V and J ends, which lost 0 bases and 10 bases, there was a span of 13 bases. The CDR3 spans 14 residues. The germline V gene encodes CDR1 DFQATT and CDR2 SNEGSKA (reference sequence).

The chain joins TRBV4-1 to TRBJ1-1, with no clear D. The length of the CDR3 is 17 residues. V was trimmed by 0 bases and J by 0 bases, leaving 14 bases between them. Germline lookup yields CDR1 MGHRA and CDR2 YSYEKL. In DNA, the CDR3 is TGCGCCAGCAGCCAAGATCGTTACGGTAGGATGAACACTGAAGCTTTCTTT. It is translated as CASSQDRYGRMNTEAFF.

This clonotype was picked up one time. The J gene is TRBJ2-2, the V gene TRBV29-1; D gene unclear. In germline, CDR1 is SQVTM, CDR2 ANQGSEA. Trimming left V 3 bases short and J 7 bases short, with 9 bases between. CDR3 length: 12 amino acids. CDR3 loop: CSVDPRRGELFF. CDR3 coding DNA: TGCAGCGTTGATCCTCGACGCGGGGAGCTGTTTTTT.

V usage is TRBV4-1 and J usage is TRBJ2-7; D possibly corresponds to TRBD1 (5 bases). This CDR3 has 15 amino acids. CDR1 is MGHRA, CDR2 YSYEKL, per germline. V was trimmed by 1 base and J by 7 bases, leaving 17 bases between them. In nucleotides, the CDR3 is TGCGCCAGCAGCCAAGGGGTCACCTTAGGGGAAGAGCAGTACTTC. Its protein product is CASSQGVTLGEEQYF.

This chain links TRBV28 with TRBJ1-5; D perhaps matches TRBD1 (5 bases). Germline CDR1 reads MDHEN; CDR2 reads SYDVKM. Deletions cut 5 bases from V and 7 bases from J, with 12 bases between. The CDR3 covers 13 residues. The CDR3 region is CASSTGWGQPQHF. As DNA, the CDR3 is TGTGCCAGCAGTACAGGTTGGGGGCAGCCCCAGCATTTT.

The rearrangement uses TRBV10-2 and TRBJ1-1, with 8 bases identical to TRBD1. The CDR3 is 15 amino acids. With V trimmed by 2 bases and J by 6 bases, 8 bases remained unmatched. Germline CDR1 reads WSHSY; CDR2 reads SAAADI. CDR3 in amino acids: CASSEVGQGLAEAFF. CDR3 bases: TGCGCCAGCAGTGAGGTAGGACAGGGTCTCGCTGAAGCTTTCTTT.

The chain employs TRBV25-1 and TRBJ1-2; TRBD1 matches 9 bases. V lost 11 bases, J lost 4 bases, and 17 bases stayed unmatched. CDR1 and CDR2 from the germline V gene are MGHDK and SYGVNS. The length of the CDR3 is 16 residues. CDR3 protein: CACWGQTTGGTYGYTF. The CDR3 bases are TGTGCCTGCTGGGGCCAGACGACAGGGGGTACCTATGGCTACACCTTC.

The V call is TRBV14, the J call TRBJ2-3; D is ambiguous. Germline CDR1 SGHDN, CDR2 FVKESK. V lost 4 bases and J 5 bases, leaving 10 bases between the germline ends. The CDR3 extends over 13 amino acids. The CDR3 bases are TGTGCCAGCAGCCCCTTCGGTGGAGATACGCAGTATTTT. This codes for CASSPFGGDTQYF. Together with reference TRBV14 and TRBJ2-3, the CDR3 gives the full variable domain: EAGVTQFPSHSVIEKGQTVTLRCDPISGHDNLYWYRRVMGKEIKFLLHFVKESKQDESGMPNNRFLAERTGGTYSTLKVQPAELEDSGVYFCASSPFGGDTQYFGPGTRLTVL.

The chain employs TRBV20-1 and TRBJ2-7; D remains unclear. There are 11 residues in the CDR3. V lost 2 bases and J 7 bases, leaving 9 bases between the germline ends. Germline CDR1 is DFQATT and CDR2 is SNEGSKA (reference sequence). The CDR3 nucleotides read TGCAGTGCTAGATTAGGGTGGGAGCAGTACTTC. As protein: CSARLGWEQYF.

The chain combines TRBV2 with TRBJ1-4; TRBD1 matches 7 bases. V dropped 4 bases and J dropped 0; count of bases not matched to a gene: 14. Germline loops: CDR1 SNHLY, CDR2 FYNNEI. The CDR3 length is 19 residues. CDR3 protein: CASSGVGTAGFATNEKLFF. CDR3 bases: TGTGCCAGCAGTGGGGTTGGGACAGCCGGATTCGCAACTAATGAAAAACTGTTTTTT.

CDR3 loop: CATSRVSDFTDTQYF. CDR3 nucleotide sequence: TGTGCCACCAGCAGAGTCAGTGATTTCACAGATACGCAGTATTTT. This sequence joins TRBV15 and TRBJ2-3; D unclear. Germline CDR1 and CDR2: LNHNV and YYDKDF (reference sequence). The germline V and J ends were trimmed by 1 base and 2 bases, with 10 bases remaining between them. The CDR3 consists of 15 residues.

The CDR3 reads CASSDWREGHEQYF. The CDR3 DNA sequence: TGTGCCAGTAGTGACTGGCGGGAGGGCCACGAGCAGTACTTC. V usage is TRBV19 and J usage is TRBJ2-7; the match to TRBD2 covers 9 bases. Germline V lookup: CDR1 LNHDA, CDR2 SQIVND (reference sequence). This CDR3 region has 14 residues. V dropped 5 bases and J dropped 5; count of bases not matched to a gene: 7. The complete variable domain, with remaining parts taken from reference TRBV19 and TRBJ2-7, reads DGGITQSPKYLFRKEGQNVTLSCEQNLNHDAMYWYRQDPGQGLRLIYYSQIVNDFQKGDIAEGYSVSREKKESFPLTVTSAQKNPTAFYLCASSDWREGHEQYFGPGTRLTVT.

This clonotype was found a few times. This rearrangement joins TRBV6-1 to TRBJ2-7; 7 positions agree with TRBD1. Germline assignment: CDR1 MNHNS and CDR2 SASEGT. There are 14 residues in the CDR3. Losses at the gene ends were 6 bases for V and 1 base for J; bases not matched to a gene: 6. The CDR3 DNA sequence: TGTGCCAGCAGGCGGACAGGACATTCCTACGAGCAGTACTTC. It specifies CASRRTGHSYEQYF.

The DNA of the CDR3 is TGTGCCGGCACAAGACAGGCTGGTGGCTACACCTTC. This gives the protein CAGTRQAGGYTF. The chain recombines TRBV2 with TRBJ1-2, with D perhaps matching TRBD1 (6 bases). This CDR3 has 12 amino acids. CDR1 SNHLY and CDR2 FYNNEI come from the germline V gene. With 11 bases removed from V and 7 bases from J, the gap between germline ends came to 17 bases.